One T cell receptor beta chain is described in this entry. Its antigen is not known. The CDR3 spans 15 residues. V lost 4 bases, J lost 2 bases, and 12 bases lay in between. Germline V gene lookup returns CDR1 SGHRS and CDR2 YFSETQ. Every patient relapsed after autologous stem cell transplantation, and brentuximab vedotin exposure varied. The data derive from a study of PD-1 blockade in classical Hodgkin lymphoma. Study results and caveats: Later analyses included only patients treated at least 1 year post-ASCT. The study found that TCR diversity rose significantly by C4D1 in CD4+ but not CD8+ cells.

Libraries were prepared by immunoSEQ multiplex PCR; TCRdb keeps only in-frame clonotypes and omits some of them. The data contain 95,000 to 120,000 clones, 70% to 90% of them singletons. The clonotype was recovered from a human donor with classical Hodgkin lymphoma. The sequencing here drew on peripheral blood mononuclear cells (PBMCs), taken before the second cycle of nivolumab. The chain carries TRBV5-1 and TRBJ1-4; the D gene is possibly TRBD1 (5 bases). The chain's CDR3 is CASSDPRVTNEKLFF. Written as DNA, the CDR3 is TGCGCCAGCAGCGACCCCAGGGTGACTAATGAAAAACTGTTTTTT.